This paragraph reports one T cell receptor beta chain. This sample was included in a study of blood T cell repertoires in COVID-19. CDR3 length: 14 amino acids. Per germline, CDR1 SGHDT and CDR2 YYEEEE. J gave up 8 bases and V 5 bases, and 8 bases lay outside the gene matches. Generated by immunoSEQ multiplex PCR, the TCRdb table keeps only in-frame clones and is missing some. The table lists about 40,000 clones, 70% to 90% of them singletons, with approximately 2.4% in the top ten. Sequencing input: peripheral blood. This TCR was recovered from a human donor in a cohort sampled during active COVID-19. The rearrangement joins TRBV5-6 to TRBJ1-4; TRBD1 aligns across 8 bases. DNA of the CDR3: TGTGCCAGCAGAATGACAGGGGCGGAAGAAAAACTGTTTTTT. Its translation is CASRMTGAEEKLFF. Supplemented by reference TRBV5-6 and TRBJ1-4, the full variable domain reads DAGVTQSPTHLIKTRGQQVTLRCSPKSGHDTVSWYQQALGQGPQFIFQYYEEEERQRGNFPDRFSGHQFPNYSSELNVNALLLGDSALYLCASRMTGAEEKLFFGSGTQLSVL.